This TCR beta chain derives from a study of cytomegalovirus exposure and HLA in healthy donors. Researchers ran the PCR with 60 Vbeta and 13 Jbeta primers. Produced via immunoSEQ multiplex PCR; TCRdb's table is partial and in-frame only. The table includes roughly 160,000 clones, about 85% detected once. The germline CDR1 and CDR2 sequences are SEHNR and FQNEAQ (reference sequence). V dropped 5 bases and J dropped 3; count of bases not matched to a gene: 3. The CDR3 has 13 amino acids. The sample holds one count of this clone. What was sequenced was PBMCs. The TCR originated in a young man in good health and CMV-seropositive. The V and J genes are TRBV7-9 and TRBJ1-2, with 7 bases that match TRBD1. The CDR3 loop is CASSHGTDYGYTF. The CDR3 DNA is TGTGCCAGCAGCCACGGGACAGACTATGGCTACACCTTC. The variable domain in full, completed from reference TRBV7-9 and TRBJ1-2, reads DTGVSQNPRHKITKRGQNVTFRCDPISEHNRLYWYRQTLGQGPEFLTYFQNEAQLEKSRLLSDRFSAERPKGSFSTLEIQRTEQGDSAMYLCASSHGTDYGYTFGSGTRLTVV.